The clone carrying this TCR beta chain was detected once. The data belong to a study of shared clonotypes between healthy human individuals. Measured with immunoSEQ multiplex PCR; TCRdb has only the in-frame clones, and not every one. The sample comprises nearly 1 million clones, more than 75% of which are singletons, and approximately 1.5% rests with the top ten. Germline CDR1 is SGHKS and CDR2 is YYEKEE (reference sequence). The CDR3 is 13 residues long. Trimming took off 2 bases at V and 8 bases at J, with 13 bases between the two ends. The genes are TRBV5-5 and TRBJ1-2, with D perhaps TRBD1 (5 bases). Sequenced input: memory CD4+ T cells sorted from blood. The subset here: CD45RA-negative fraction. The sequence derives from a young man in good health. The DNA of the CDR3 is TGTGCCAGCAGCTTTTCCAGGGATCGGGGCTACACCTTC. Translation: CASSFSRDRGYTF.